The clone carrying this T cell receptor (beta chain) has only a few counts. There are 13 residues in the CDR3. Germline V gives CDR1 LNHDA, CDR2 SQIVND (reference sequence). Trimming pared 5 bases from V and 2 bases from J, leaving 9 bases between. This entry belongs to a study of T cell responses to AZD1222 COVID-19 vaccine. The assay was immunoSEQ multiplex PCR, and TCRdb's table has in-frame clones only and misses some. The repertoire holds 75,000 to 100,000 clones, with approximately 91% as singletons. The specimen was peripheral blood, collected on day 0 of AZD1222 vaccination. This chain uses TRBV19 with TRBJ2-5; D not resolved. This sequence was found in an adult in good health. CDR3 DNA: TGTGCCAGTAGTTTTCAGAGTCAAGAGACCCAGTACTTC. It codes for CASSFQSQETQYF.